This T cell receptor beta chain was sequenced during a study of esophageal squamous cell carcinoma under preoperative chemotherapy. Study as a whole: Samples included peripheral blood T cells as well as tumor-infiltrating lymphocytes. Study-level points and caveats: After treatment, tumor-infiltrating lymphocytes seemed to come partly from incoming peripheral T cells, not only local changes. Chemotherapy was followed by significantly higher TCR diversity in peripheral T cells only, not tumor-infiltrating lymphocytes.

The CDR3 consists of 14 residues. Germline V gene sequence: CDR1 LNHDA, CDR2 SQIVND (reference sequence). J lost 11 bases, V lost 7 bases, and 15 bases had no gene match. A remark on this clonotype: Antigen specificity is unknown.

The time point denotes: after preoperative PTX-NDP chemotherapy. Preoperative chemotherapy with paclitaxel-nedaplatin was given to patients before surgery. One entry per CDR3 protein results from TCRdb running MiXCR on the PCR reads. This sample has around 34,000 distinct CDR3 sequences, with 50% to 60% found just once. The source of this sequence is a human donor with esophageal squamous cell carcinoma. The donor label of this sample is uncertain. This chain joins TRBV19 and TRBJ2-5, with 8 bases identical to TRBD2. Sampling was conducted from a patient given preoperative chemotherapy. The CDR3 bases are TGTGCCAGTAAAACTAGCGGAGCCTACAATGAGCAGTACTTC. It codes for CASKTSGAYNEQYF.